This T cell receptor beta chain was profiled in a study of cytomegalovirus exposure and HLA in healthy donors. The CDR3 runs to 14 residues. The junction had 2 bases not matched to a gene; V was cut back by 4 bases and J by 2 bases. CDR1 is MNHNS and CDR2 is SASEGT in the germline V gene. This clone has a single count. PCR employed 60 Vbeta and 13 Jbeta primers. TCRdb's copy holds only in-frame clones and misses some; the assay was immunoSEQ multiplex PCR. This repertoire shows some 170,000 clones, approximately 72% found once; its top ten account for about 2.5%. The V and J genes are TRBV6-1 and TRBJ2-7, with 10 positions matching TRBD1. The sample comprised PBMCs. The source of this sequence is a human donor in good health. The CDR3 nucleotides are TGTGCCAGCAGTGTTGGACAGGGGGCCTACGAGCAGTACTTC. Its translation is CASSVGQGAYEQYF.